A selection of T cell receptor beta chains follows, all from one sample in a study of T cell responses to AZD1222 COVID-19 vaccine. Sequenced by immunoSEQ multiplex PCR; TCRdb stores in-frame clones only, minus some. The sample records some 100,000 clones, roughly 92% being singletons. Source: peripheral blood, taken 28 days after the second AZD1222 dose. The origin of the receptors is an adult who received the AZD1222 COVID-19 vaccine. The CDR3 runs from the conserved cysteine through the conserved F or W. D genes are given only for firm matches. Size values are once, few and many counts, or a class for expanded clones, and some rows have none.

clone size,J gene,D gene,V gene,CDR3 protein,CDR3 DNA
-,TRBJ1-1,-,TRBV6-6,CATQTTGNTEAFF,TGTGCCACCCAGACGACGGGGAACACTGAAGCTTTCTTT
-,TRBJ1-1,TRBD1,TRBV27,CASSLTPVGQKAFF,TGTGCCAGCAGTTTAACTCCCGTGGGACAGAAAGCTTTCTTT
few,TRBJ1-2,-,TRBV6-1,CASSEGAGRNYGYTF,TGTGCCAGCAGTGAAGGCGCAGGTCGTAACTATGGCTACACCTTC
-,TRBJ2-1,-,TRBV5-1,CASSLGQGGYNEQFF,TGCGCCAGCAGCTTGGGACAGGGAGGCTACAATGAGCAGTTCTTC
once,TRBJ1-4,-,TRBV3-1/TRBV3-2,CASSHRGLGRYEKLFF,TGTGCCAGCAGCCACCGAGGGTTAGGAAGATATGAAAAACTGTTTTTT
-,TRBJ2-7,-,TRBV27,CASSHRRDTLGEYF,TGTGCCAGCAGTCACCGCCGGGACACCCTGGGGGAGTACTTC
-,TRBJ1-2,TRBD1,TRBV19,CASSPGTAFYGYTF,TGTGCCAGTAGCCCTGGGACAGCTTTCTATGGCTACACCTTC
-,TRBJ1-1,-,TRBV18,CASSPGQTTEAFF,TGTGCCAGCTCACCAGGGCAGACCACTGAAGCTTTCTTT
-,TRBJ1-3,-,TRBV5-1,CASTTGASSGNTIYF,TGCGCCAGCACTACTGGGGCTAGCTCTGGAAACACCATATATTTT
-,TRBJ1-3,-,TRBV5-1,CASSLAGFGNTIYF,TGCGCCAGCAGCTTGGCGGGGTTTGGAAACACCATATATTTT
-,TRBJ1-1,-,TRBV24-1,CATSDGARTEAFF,TGTGCCACCAGTGATGGGGCGAGGACTGAAGCTTTCTTT
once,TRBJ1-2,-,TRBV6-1,CASSEAFGGEDGYTF,TGTGCCAGCAGTGAAGCATTCGGGGGGGAAGATGGCTACACCTTC
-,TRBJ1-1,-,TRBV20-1,CSARVTGEAFF,TGCAGTGCTAGAGTAACAGGTGAAGCTTTCTTT
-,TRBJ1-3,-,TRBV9,CASSGRLSGNTIYF,TGTGCCAGCAGCGGCCGACTCTCTGGAAACACCATATATTTT
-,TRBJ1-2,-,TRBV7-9,CASSLVGDLNYGYTF,TGTGCCAGCAGCTTAGTCGGAGACCTCAACTATGGCTACACCTTC
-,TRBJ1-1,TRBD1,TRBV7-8,CASSPSFRTGATEAFF,TGTGCCAGCAGCCCAAGCTTCCGGACAGGGGCCACTGAAGCTTTCTTT